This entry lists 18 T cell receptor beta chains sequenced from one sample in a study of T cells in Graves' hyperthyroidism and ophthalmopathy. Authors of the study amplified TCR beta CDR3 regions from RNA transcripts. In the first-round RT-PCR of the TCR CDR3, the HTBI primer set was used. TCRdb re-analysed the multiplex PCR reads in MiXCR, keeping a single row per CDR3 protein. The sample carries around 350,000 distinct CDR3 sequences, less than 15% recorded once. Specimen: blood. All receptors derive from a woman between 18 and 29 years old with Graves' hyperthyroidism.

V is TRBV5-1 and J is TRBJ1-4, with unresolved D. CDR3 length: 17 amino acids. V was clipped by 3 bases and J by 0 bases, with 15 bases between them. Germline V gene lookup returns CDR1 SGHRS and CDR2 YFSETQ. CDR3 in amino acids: CASSSQLVIATNEKLFF. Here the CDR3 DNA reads TGCGCCAGCAGCTCTCAACTTGTAATCGCAACTAATGAAAAACTGTTTTTT.

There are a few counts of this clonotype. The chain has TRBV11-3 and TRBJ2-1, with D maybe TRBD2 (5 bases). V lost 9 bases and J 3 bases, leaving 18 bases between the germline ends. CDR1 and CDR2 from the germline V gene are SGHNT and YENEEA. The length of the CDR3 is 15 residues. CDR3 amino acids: CASRTPWTFYNEQFF. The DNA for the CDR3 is TGTGCCAGTAGAACCCCATGGACTTTCTACAATGAGCAGTTCTTC.

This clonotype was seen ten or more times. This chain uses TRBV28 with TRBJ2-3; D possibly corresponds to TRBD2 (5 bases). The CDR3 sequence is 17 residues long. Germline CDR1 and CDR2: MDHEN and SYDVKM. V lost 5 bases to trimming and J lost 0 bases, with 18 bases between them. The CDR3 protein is CASSSAAGGWSTDTQYF. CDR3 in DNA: TGTGCCAGCAGTAGCGCGGCTGGCGGGTGGAGCACAGATACGCAGTATTTT.

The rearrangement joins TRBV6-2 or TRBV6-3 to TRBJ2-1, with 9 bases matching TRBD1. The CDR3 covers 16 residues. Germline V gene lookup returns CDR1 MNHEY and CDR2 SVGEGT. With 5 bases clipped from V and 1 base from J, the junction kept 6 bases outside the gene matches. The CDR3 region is CASSQGTGWSYNEQFF. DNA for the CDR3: TGTGCCAGCAGTCAGGGGACAGGGTGGTCCTACAATGAGCAGTTCTTC.

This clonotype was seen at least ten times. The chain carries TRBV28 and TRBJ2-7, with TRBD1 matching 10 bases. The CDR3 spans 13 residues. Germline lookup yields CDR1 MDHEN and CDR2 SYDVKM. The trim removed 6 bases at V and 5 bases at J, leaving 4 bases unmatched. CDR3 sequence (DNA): TGTGCCAGCAGGGGACAGGGGATCAACGAGCAGTACTTC. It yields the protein CASRGQGINEQYF.

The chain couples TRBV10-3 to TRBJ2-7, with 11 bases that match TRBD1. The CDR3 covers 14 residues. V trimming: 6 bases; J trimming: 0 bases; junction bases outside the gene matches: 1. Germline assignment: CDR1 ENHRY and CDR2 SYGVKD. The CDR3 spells CAISGTGGSYEQYF. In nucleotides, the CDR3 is TGTGCCATCAGCGGGACAGGGGGCTCCTACGAGCAGTACTTC.

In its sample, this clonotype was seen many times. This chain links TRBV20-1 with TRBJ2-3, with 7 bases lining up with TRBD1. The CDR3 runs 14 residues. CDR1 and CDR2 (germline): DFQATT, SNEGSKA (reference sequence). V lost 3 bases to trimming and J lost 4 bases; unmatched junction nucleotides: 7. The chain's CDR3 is CSARTAQGADTQYF. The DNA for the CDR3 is TGCAGTGCTAGGACTGCCCAGGGGGCAGATACGCAGTATTTT.

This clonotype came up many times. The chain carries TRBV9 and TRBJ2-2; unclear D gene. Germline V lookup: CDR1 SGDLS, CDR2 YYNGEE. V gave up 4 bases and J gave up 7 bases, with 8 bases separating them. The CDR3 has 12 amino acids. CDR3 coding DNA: TGTGCCAGCAGCCCATTGAGCGGGGAGCTGTTTTTT. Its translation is CASSPLSGELFF. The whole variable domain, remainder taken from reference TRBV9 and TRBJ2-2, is DSGVTQTPKHLITATGQRVTLRCSPRSGDLSVYWYQQSLDQGLQFLIQYYNGEERAKGNILERFSAQQFPDLHSELNLSSLELGDSALYFCASSPLSGELFFGEGSRLTVL.

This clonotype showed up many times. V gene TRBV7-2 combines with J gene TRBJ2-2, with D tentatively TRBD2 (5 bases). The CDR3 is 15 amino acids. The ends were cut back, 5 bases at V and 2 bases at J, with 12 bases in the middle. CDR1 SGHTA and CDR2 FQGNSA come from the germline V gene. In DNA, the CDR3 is TGTGCCAGCAGCCTGAGCGGTGTTAACACCGGGGAGCTGTTTTTT. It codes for CASSLSGVNTGELFF. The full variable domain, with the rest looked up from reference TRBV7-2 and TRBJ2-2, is GAGVSQSPSNKVTEKGKDVELRCDPISGHTALYWYRQSLGQGLEFLIYFQGNSAPDKSGLPSDRFSAERTGGSVSTLTIQRTQQEDSAVYLCASSLSGVNTGELFFGEGSRLTVL.

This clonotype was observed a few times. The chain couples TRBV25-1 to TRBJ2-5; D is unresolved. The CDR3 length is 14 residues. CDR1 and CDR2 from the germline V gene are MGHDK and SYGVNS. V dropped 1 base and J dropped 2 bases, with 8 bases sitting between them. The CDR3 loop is CASSESVIQETQYF. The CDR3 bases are TGTGCCAGCAGTGAATCGGTGATTCAAGAGACCCAGTACTTC.

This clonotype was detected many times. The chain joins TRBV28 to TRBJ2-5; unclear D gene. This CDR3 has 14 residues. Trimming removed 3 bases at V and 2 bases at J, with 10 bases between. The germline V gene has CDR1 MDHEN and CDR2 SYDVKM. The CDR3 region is CASSFGRLQETQYF. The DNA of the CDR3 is TGTGCCAGCAGTTTCGGTCGACTGCAAGAGACCCAGTACTTC.

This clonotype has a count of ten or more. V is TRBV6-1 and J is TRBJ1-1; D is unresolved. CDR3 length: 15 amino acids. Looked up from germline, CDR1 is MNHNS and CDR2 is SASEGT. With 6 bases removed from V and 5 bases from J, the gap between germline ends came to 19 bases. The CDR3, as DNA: TGTGCCAGCAGGGCCAGCGGGGTGATTGGAACTGAAGCTTTCTTT. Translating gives CASRASGVIGTEAFF.

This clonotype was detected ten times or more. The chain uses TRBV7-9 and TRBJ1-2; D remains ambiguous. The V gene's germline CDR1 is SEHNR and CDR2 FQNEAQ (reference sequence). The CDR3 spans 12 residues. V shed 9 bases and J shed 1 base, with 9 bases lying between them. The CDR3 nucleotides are TGTGCCAGTGTAGCAGTTAACTATGGCTACACCTTC. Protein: CASVAVNYGYTF.

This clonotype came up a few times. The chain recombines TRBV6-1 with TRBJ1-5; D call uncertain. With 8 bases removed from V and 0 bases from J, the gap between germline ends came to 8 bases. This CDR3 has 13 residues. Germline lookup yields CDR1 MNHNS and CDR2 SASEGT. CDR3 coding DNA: TGTGCCAGCCACGAGGTTAGCAATCAGCCCCAGCATTTT. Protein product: CASHEVSNQPQHF.

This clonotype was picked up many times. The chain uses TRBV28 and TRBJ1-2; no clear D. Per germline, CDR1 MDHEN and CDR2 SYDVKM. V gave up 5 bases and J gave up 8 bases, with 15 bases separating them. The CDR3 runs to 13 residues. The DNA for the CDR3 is TGTGCCAGCAGTCCTGGCCCCTCAAGAGGCTACACCTTC. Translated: CASSPGPSRGYTF.

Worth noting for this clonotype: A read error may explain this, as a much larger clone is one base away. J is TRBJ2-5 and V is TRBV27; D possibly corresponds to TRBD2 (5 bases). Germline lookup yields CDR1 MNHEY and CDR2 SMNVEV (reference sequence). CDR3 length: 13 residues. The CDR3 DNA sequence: TGTGCCAGCGGTTTAGGGAGTTGGGAGACCCAGTACTTC. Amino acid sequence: CASGLGSWETQYF.

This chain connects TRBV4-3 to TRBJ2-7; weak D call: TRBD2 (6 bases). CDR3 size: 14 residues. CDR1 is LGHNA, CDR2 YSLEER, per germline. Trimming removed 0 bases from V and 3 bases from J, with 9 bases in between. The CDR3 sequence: CASSQDFGGYEQYF. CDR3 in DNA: TGCGCCAGCAGCCAAGATTTCGGGGGCTACGAGCAGTACTTC.

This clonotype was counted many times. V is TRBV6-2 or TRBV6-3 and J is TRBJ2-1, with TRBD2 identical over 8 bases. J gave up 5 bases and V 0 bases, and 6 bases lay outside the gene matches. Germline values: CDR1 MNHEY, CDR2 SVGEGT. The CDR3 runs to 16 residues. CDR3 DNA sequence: TGTGCCAGCAGTTACTCACGGGCGGGAGGAGACAATGAGCAGTTCTTC. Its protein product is CASSYSRAGGDNEQFF.